This TCR beta chain is drawn from a study of blood T cell repertoires in COVID-19. This table comes from immunoSEQ multiplex PCR, and its TCRdb copy is limited to in-frame clones, with some not included. Counted here are roughly 120,000 clones, approximately 80% occurring once; the ten biggest clones make up under 2.5%. This clonotype was obtained from a man between 65 and 85 years old with acute or convalescent COVID-19. Sequencing input: peripheral blood.

The CDR3 is CASSFHQGYEQYF. In nucleotides, the CDR3 is TGTGCCAGCAGTTTCCACCAGGGCTACGAGCAGTACTTC. The chain employs TRBV12-3 or TRBV12-4 and TRBJ2-7; maybe TRBD1 (5 bases). With 3 bases removed from V and 3 bases from J, the gap between germline ends came to 9 bases. The CDR3 contains 13 residues.